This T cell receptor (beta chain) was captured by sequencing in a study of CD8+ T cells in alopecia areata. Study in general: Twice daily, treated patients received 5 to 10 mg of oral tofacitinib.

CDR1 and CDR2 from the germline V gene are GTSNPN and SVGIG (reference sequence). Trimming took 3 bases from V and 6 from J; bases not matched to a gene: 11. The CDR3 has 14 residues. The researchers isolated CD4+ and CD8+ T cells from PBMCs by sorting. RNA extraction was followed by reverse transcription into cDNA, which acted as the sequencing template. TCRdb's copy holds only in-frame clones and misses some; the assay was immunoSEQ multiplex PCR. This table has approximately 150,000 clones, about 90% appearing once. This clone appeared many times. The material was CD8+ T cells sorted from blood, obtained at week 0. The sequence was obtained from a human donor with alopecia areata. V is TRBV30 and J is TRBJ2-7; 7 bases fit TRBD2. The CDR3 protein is CAWSRTSDFSEQYF. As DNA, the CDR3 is TGTGCCTGGAGCCGAACTAGCGATTTTTCCGAGCAGTACTTC.